One and the same sample provided the 27 T cell receptor beta chains below, sequenced in a study of blood T cell repertoires in COVID-19. Libraries were prepared by immunoSEQ multiplex PCR; TCRdb keeps only in-frame clonotypes and omits some of them. The sample contains about 180,000 clones, approximately 82% of which appear only once. The sequenced sample consisted of PBMCs or T cells enriched from blood (not recorded which). These receptors were collected from a man aged 50-60 years who had recovered from COVID-19.

This chain uses TRBV12-3 or TRBV12-4 with TRBJ2-7; the D gene is possibly TRBD2 (5 bases). The V and J ends lost 2 bases and 4 bases respectively, with 9 bases between them. This CDR3 has 13 residues. CDR3: CASSLSGIYEQYF. The CDR3 coding sequence is TGTGCCAGCAGTTTAAGCGGCATTTACGAGCAGTACTTC.

The table lists this clone with a count of one. The rearrangement uses TRBV28 and TRBJ1-1, with TRBD1 as a possible D gene (6 bases). The CDR3 totals 14 residues. The V gene's germline CDR1 is MDHEN and CDR2 SYDVKM. Deletions cut 9 bases from V and 2 bases from J, with 16 bases between. The CDR3 is CASIGSGGNTEAFF. CDR3 nucleotide sequence: TGTGCCAGTATAGGGAGCGGGGGCAACACTGAAGCTTTCTTT.

Details on this clone: The sample has other DNA sequences that encode this CDR3 too. The chain has TRBV20-1 and TRBJ1-2, with D uncertain. The CDR3 runs 11 residues. Germline CDR1 is DFQATT and CDR2 is SNEGSKA (reference sequence). Trimming left V 1 base short and J 5 bases short, with 5 bases between. CDR3 sequence reads: CSARAGYGYTF. In DNA, the CDR3 is TGCAGTGCTAGAGCGGGGTATGGCTACACCTTC.

This sequence joins TRBV18 and TRBJ2-2, with 9 bases matching TRBD1. The CDR3 is 15 residues long. Germline V lookup: CDR1 KGHSH, CDR2 LQKENI. Losses at the gene ends were 6 bases for V and 4 bases for J; bases not matched to a gene: 6. CDR3 loop: CASSSDRGGTGELFF. The CDR3 DNA sequence: TGTGCCAGCTCGTCAGACAGGGGGGGCACCGGGGAGCTGTTTTTT.

The J gene is TRBJ1-6, the V gene TRBV4-2; 9 nucleotides match TRBD1. CDR1 and CDR2 (germline): LGHNA, YNFKEQ. The CDR3 runs 17 residues. J was trimmed by 10 bases and V by 4 bases; bases with no gene match: 14. CDR3 residues: CASSPNIPGQGDSPLHF. DNA for the CDR3: TGTGCCAGCAGCCCGAACATACCGGGACAGGGCGACTCACCCCTCCACTTT.

The chain joins TRBV6-5 to TRBJ2-7, with 9 bases identical to TRBD2. Germline V CDR1 and CDR2: MNHEY, SVGAGI. Trimming at V came to 6 bases and at J to 4 bases, leaving 10 bases not matched to a gene. The CDR3 runs 15 residues. DNA of the CDR3: TGTGCCAGCAGGGTCACGACTAGCGGATTTTACGAGCAGTACTTC. It yields the protein CASRVTTSGFYEQYF.

The chain links TRBV4-1 to TRBJ2-1; 8 bases are a match to TRBD2. The CDR3 consists of 14 residues. V lost 4 bases and J lost 9; bases outside the gene matches: 8. Germline CDR1 and CDR2: MGHRA and YSYEKL. The CDR3 loop reads CASSLGGAGIEQFF. DNA of the CDR3: TGCGCCAGCAGCCTCGGGGGGGCAGGGATTGAGCAGTTCTTC.

The rearrangement joins TRBV2 to TRBJ2-3; TRBD2 matches 7 bases. Germline V CDR1 and CDR2: SNHLY, FYNNEI. J lost 1 base, V lost 5 bases, and 3 bases had no gene match. The CDR3 contains 14 residues. CDR3 sequence (DNA): TGTGCCAGCAGTCTCAGCGGGGGCACAGATACGCAGTATTTT. Its translation is CASSLSGGTDTQYF.

The rearrangement uses TRBV27 and TRBJ1-6; the match to TRBD1 covers 7 bases. CDR3 size: 16 residues. The V and J ends lost 6 bases and 5 bases, in that order; junction bases with no gene match: 10. Germline CDR1 MNHEY, CDR2 SMNVEV (reference sequence). CDR3 amino acids: CASSTQGGTNNSPLHF. The CDR3 DNA is TGTGCCAGCAGCACCCAGGGGGGAACAAATAATTCACCCCTCCACTTT.

The chain couples TRBV29-1 to TRBJ2-3; 9 nucleotides align to TRBD2. The CDR3 extends over 16 amino acids. Trimming took 4 bases from V and 0 from J; bases not matched to a gene: 8. Germline CDR1 and CDR2: SQVTM and ANQGSEA. The CDR3 DNA sequence: TGCAGCGTTGTAATAGCGGGAGCACTTAGCACAGATACGCAGTATTTT. Translating gives CSVVIAGALSTDTQYF.

The gene calls are TRBV3-1 (or the pseudogene TRBV3-2) and TRBJ1-2; 11 bases are a match to TRBD1. This CDR3 has 19 amino acids. The ends lost 4 bases at V and 0 bases at J; junction bases unmatched: 13. CDR1 is LGHDT, CDR2 YNNKEL, per germline (reference sequence). This CDR3 reads CASSPIQGQGVPSNYGYTF. Here the CDR3 DNA reads TGTGCCAGCAGCCCAATCCAGGGACAGGGGGTCCCTTCTAACTATGGCTACACCTTC.

This chain connects TRBV5-1 to TRBJ1-4, with 7 positions matching TRBD1. The ends lost 5 bases at V and 2 bases at J; junction bases unmatched: 3. The CDR3 has 14 amino acids. Germline CDR1 is SGHRS and CDR2 is YFSETQ. CDR3 sequence: CASRMTGTNEKLFF. CDR3 DNA sequence: TGCGCCAGCAGAATGACAGGGACTAATGAAAAACTGTTTTTT.

The V and J genes are TRBV28 and TRBJ2-7; no clear D. The CDR3 has 11 amino acids. Per germline, CDR1 MDHEN and CDR2 SYDVKM. Deletions cut 5 bases from V and 3 bases from J, with 5 bases between. In DNA form, the CDR3 reads TGTGCCAGCAGTACTATCTACGAGCAGTACTTC. As protein: CASSTIYEQYF.

This clone was seen more than once but under ten times. The CDR3 DNA follows: TGTGCCAGCAGATGGACAGGGGATGGCTACACCTTC. Translated, it gives CASRWTGDGYTF. This sequence joins TRBV5-6 and TRBJ1-2; TRBD1 matches 9 bases. Germline loops: CDR1 SGHDT, CDR2 YYEEEE. The junction had 2 bases not matched to a gene; V was cut back by 5 bases and J by 6 bases. The CDR3 consists of 12 residues.

This chain joins TRBV19 and TRBJ1-1; no definite D call. V shed 3 bases and J shed 1 base, with 9 bases lying between them. Germline assignment: CDR1 LNHDA and CDR2 SQIVND (reference sequence). This CDR3 is 14 amino acids long. This CDR3 reads CASSIGGTNTEAFF. CDR3 bases: TGTGCCAGTAGTATCGGCGGAACGAACACTGAAGCTTTCTTT.

In its sample, this clone was seen once. V usage is TRBV24-1 and J usage is TRBJ2-1; 9 bases are a match to TRBD1. The CDR3 consists of 15 residues. The V and J ends lost 5 bases and 3 bases, in that order; junction bases with no gene match: 4. Germline-derived CDR1 and CDR2 are KGHDR and SFDVKD. The DNA for the CDR3 is TGTGCCACCAGTGCCCGGGACAGGGACTACAATGAGCAGTTCTTC. This encodes CATSARDRDYNEQFF.

The chain is built from TRBV6-6 and TRBJ2-5; no clear D gene. The V and J ends lost 7 bases and 7 bases respectively, with 16 bases between them. Germline lookup yields CDR1 MNHNY and CDR2 SVGAGI (reference sequence). The CDR3 has 13 residues. CDR3 protein: CASTEVPSGTQYF. CDR3 in DNA: TGTGCCAGCACCGAGGTGCCAAGTGGGACCCAGTACTTC.

The genes are TRBV19 and TRBJ1-3; 7 positions match TRBD1. The trim removed 4 bases at V and 0 bases at J, leaving 6 bases unmatched. The germline V gene has CDR1 LNHDA and CDR2 SQIVND (reference sequence). This CDR3 spans 16 amino acids. The CDR3 loop reads CASSTRQGLSGNTIYF. The CDR3 nucleotides read TGTGCCAGTAGTACCCGACAGGGTCTCTCTGGAAACACCATATATTTT. Complete variable domain (other parts from reference TRBV19 and TRBJ1-3): DGGITQSPKYLFRKEGQNVTLSCEQNLNHDAMYWYRQDPGQGLRLIYYSQIVNDFQKGDIAEGYSVSREKKESFPLTVTSAQKNPTAFYLCASSTRQGLSGNTIYFGEGSWLTVV.

V and J are TRBV27 and TRBJ2-1, with 8 bases matching TRBD2. CDR3 length: 14 amino acids. The germline V gene encodes CDR1 MNHEY and CDR2 SMNVEV (reference sequence). V lost 7 bases, J lost 4 bases, and 6 bases stayed unmatched. The CDR3 here is CASNPAGAYNEQFF. Written as DNA, the CDR3 is TGTGCCAGCAATCCAGCGGGGGCTTACAATGAGCAGTTCTTC.

This chain connects TRBV3-1 (or the pseudogene TRBV3-2) to TRBJ1-2; D remains ambiguous. V gave up 0 bases and J gave up 4 bases, with 15 bases separating them. The CDR3 has 16 amino acids. Germline V gives CDR1 LGHDT, CDR2 YNNKEL (reference sequence). The CDR3: CASSQDPGLSGYGYTF. In nucleotides, the CDR3 is TGTGCCAGCAGCCAAGATCCCGGGTTATCTGGCTATGGCTACACCTTC.

The chain employs TRBV15 and TRBJ1-6; weak D call: TRBD1 (6 bases). This CDR3 region has 15 residues. CDR1 and CDR2 from the germline V gene are LNHNV and YYDKDF (reference sequence). V lost 3 bases and J 9 bases, leaving 15 bases between the germline ends. The CDR3 region is CATSSQRQGISPLHF. CDR3 nucleotides: TGTGCCACCAGCAGTCAGAGGCAGGGGATTTCACCCCTCCACTTT.

This clone was recorded only once. The gene calls are TRBV28 and TRBJ2-7; D perhaps matches TRBD1 (6 bases). V dropped 3 bases and J dropped 2 bases, with 20 bases sitting between them. Germline V gene sequence: CDR1 MDHEN, CDR2 SYDVKM. CDR3 length: 17 residues. CDR3 sequence: CASSFLLGDIGAYEQYF. The CDR3 DNA sequence: TGTGCCAGCAGTTTCTTGTTGGGGGACATAGGAGCCTACGAGCAGTACTTC.

The chain employs TRBV3-1 (or the pseudogene TRBV3-2) and TRBJ1-3; 7 bases line up with TRBD1. This CDR3 region has 20 residues. Trimming took 0 bases from V and 0 from J; bases not matched to a gene: 14. CDR1 and CDR2 (germline): LGHDT, YNNKEL (reference sequence). The CDR3 DNA is TGTGCCAGCAGCCAAGATTGGGGTCGGGACAGAGGTTCCTCTGGAAACACCATATATTTT. The encoded protein is CASSQDWGRDRGSSGNTIYF.

This clone was observed a handful of times. The J gene is TRBJ1-5, the V gene TRBV28; D ambiguous. V lost 6 bases to trimming and J lost 3 bases, with 3 bases between them. Germline V lookup: CDR1 MDHEN, CDR2 SYDVKM. The CDR3 is 11 amino acids. The DNA of the CDR3 is TGTGCCAGCAGCTTCAATCAGCCCCAGCATTTT. It encodes CASSFNQPQHF.

The chain links TRBV18 to TRBJ2-7; 9 bases are a match to TRBD2. The CDR3 contains 14 residues. The germline gives CDR1 KGHSH, CDR2 LQKENI. Trimming took 0 bases from V and 6 from J; bases not matched to a gene: 3. The CDR3 coding sequence is TGTGCCAGCTCACCACCGGGACTAGCCTTCGAGCAGTACTTC. Protein sequence: CASSPPGLAFEQYF. The full variable domain, its missing parts supplied by reference TRBV18 and TRBJ2-7, is NAGVMQNPRHLVRRRGQEARLRCSPMKGHSHVYWYRQLPEEGLKFMVYLQKENIIDESGMPKERFSAEFPKEGPSILRIQQVVRGDSAAYFCASSPPGLAFEQYFGPGTRLTVT.

This clone is a singleton in its sample. V usage is TRBV5-1 and J usage is TRBJ2-5; 9 positions agree with TRBD1. This CDR3 is built from 16 residues. From germline, CDR1 is SGHRS and CDR2 YFSETQ. V shed 0 bases and J 3 bases; nucleotides not matched to a gene: 6. The CDR3 DNA follows: TGCGCCAGCAGCTTGGGCCGGACAGGGGTGAAAGAGACCCAGTACTTC. It translates to CASSLGRTGVKETQYF.

The genes are TRBV7-9 and TRBJ2-1, with 12 bases fitting TRBD2. The CDR3 loop spans 16 amino acids. CDR1 is SEHNR and CDR2 is FQNEAQ in the germline V gene (reference sequence). The V gene end was trimmed by 7 bases and the J gene end by 7 bases; junction bases not matched to a gene: 11. In DNA form, the CDR3 reads TGTGCCAGCACCACTAGCGGGGGGCATCCCGTGAATGAGCAGTTCTTC. It encodes CASTTSGGHPVNEQFF.